The present T cell receptor (beta chain) was sequenced within a study of T cells after posttransplantation cyclophosphamide. Germline V gene sequence: CDR1 MNHNS, CDR2 SASEGT. The germline V and J ends were trimmed by 2 bases and 5 bases, with 12 bases remaining between them. CDR3 size: 14 residues. Method: immunoSEQ multiplex PCR; TCRdb's copy keeps in-frame clones and lacks some. Among around 23,000 clones, 70% to 90% were seen once, and the ten largest hold less than 2.5%. On this clone itself: The antigen is not known.

Findings and limits, study-wide: Donor CD8+ memory clones often dominated recipient blood repertoires at later times.

Sampled 1 year posttransplant, controls received myeloablative marrow transplants, methotrexate and a calcineurin inhibitor. The sample was PBMCs, taken around 53 weeks after allogeneic stem cell transplant with calcineurin inhibitor and methotrexate. This clonotype was obtained from a female patient aged 25-40 years who received an allogeneic stem cell transplant from an unrelated donor, was CMV-positive, and had acute and chronic GVHD. Some T cells may originate from the graft donor. The chain uses TRBV6-1 and TRBJ2-5; the D gene is possibly TRBD2 (7 bases). CDR3 DNA: TGTGCCAGCAGTGAACGGGGGGCTCAGGAGACCCAGTACTTC. Protein: CASSERGAQETQYF.